This T cell receptor beta chain was identified in a study of T cells in Graves' hyperthyroidism and ophthalmopathy. Amplification of TCR beta CDR3 regions was performed using RNA transcripts as template. First-round RT-PCR of the TCR CDR3 relied on the HTBI primer set. TCRdb redid the calling of the multiplex PCR reads with MiXCR, one entry per CDR3 protein. The repertoire holds around 450,000 distinct CDR3 sequences, with approximately 13% as singletons. This CDR3 comprises 13 residues. The J segment lost 8 bases and the V segment lost 1 base, leaving 0 bases of the junction unmatched. This clonotype was found many times.

The specimen was blood. This chain connects TRBV12-3 or TRBV12-4 to TRBJ1-4; TRBD1 matches at 8 bases. This sequence originates from a woman in her late teens or twenties with Graves' hyperthyroidism. CDR3 sequence (DNA): TGTGCCAGCAGTTTAGGGACAGGGGAAAAACTGTTTTTT. Its translation: CASSLGTGEKLFF.